The T cell receptor (beta chain) under discussion was sequenced for a study of T-cell memory formation after mild COVID-19. The study, taken as a whole, reports: For contracting clones, CD4+ ones sat mainly in CM and EM, CD8+ in EMRA. Nothing confirmed that second-wave clones peaking on day 37 were specific for SARS-CoV-2.

V lost 1 base and J lost 5, with 14 bases in between. Germline V gene lookup returns CDR1 LGHNA and CDR2 YNFKEQ. The CDR3 loop spans 15 amino acids. Sample barcodes and UMIs were carried by the TCR alpha and TCR beta cDNA libraries that 5'RACE generated with constant-segment primers. TCRdb analysed the 5' RACE reads with MiXCR anew, one entry per CDR3 protein. Among over 350,000 distinct CDR3 sequences listed, about 15% were seen once. This clonotype has at least ten counts. Its antigen is still unknown. This chain joins TRBV4-2 and TRBJ2-5; TRBD1 is a possible D gene (5 bases). Material for sequencing was PBMCs or a T cell subset sorted from them (not recorded which). This receptor was taken from a man younger than 35 who had mild COVID-19 (a few samples of this study predate the infection). Cell type and time point are not known. CDR3 bases: TGTGCCAGCAGCCAAGGGGGCCCAGGGCGGGAGACCCAGTACTTC. It specifies CASSQGGPGRETQYF.